This entry concerns a single T cell receptor (beta chain). Its antigen is unknown. Germline lookup yields CDR1 KGHDR and CDR2 SFDVKD. The CDR3 has 17 residues. V shed 0 bases and J 8 bases; nucleotides not matched to a gene: 10. The data were obtained in a study of CD4 T cells in relation to SARS-CoV-2 and coronaviruses. Whole-study context: No peptide or an HIV-1 Nef peptide pool served as negative control. The restricting HLA molecule for shared crossreactive spike epitopes was mapped.

Unexposed donor CD4+ T cells date from about 2011-2018, before the COVID-19 pandemic. CD4+ T cells were isolated from the cells after about nine days of culture. As cell numbers allowed, unexposed-donor CD4+ T cells faced SARS-CoV-2 S/N and four cold-coronavirus spikes. Clones were read by immunoSEQ multiplex PCR, and TCRdb kept only the in-frame ones, dropping some. Of 20,000 to 25,000 clones in the sample, about 80% were seen once. The TCR originated in a human donor in good health. The sequenced sample consisted of CD4+ T cells from PBMCs, cultured in vitro. V and J are TRBV24-1 and TRBJ2-1; 9 bases are a match to TRBD1. CDR3 in DNA: TGTGCCACCAGTGATTTGTCCGGGACAGGGATGGTCTATGAGCAGTTCTTC. Translating it yields CATSDLSGTGMVYEQFF.